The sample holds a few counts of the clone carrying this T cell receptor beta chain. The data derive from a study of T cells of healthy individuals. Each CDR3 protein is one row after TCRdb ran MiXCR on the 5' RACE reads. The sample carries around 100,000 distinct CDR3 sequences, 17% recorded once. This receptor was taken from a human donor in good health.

The CDR3 DNA reads TGCAGCGCCGTGGTCGAGACCCAGTACTTC. As protein: CSAVVETQYF. The chain carries TRBV29-1 and TRBJ2-5, with D unclear. The CDR3 runs to 10 residues. Germline V gives CDR1 SQVTM, CDR2 ANQGSEA. The V end was cut by 7 bases, the J end by 5 bases, with 8 bases between.